This record covers a single TCR beta chain. What it binds is not known. Genomic DNA was employed as the template in profiling TCR beta VDJ and CDR3. TCRdb reprocessed the reads with MiXCR, giving one entry per CDR3 protein. The repertoire holds around 500,000 distinct CDR3 sequences, with around 30% as singletons. This sample was included in a study of CD8+CD57+ T cells in acquired aplastic anemia. The V segment lost 3 bases and the J segment 5 bases; nucleotides outside the gene matches: 4. The CDR3 sequence is 13 residues long. Germline V gene lookup returns CDR1 DFQATT and CDR2 SNEGSKA (reference sequence). Sequencing was done on patients that had shown CD8+CD57+ cell expansion by flow cytometry. Each patient carried a diagnosis of severe acquired aplastic anemia. Therapy had not been given to patients before blood sampling. The study, taken as a whole, reports: Patients and controls had in common 25 to 30 CD8+ CDR3 sequences. The study found no significant CD8+ Simpson's diversity difference between patients and controls.

This chain uses TRBV20-1 with TRBJ1-5; 7 nucleotides agree with TRBD1. The source of this sequence is a human donor with aplastic anemia. Material for sequencing was sorted CD4+, CD8+, or CD8+CD57+ T cells (not recorded which) from PBMCs. The CDR3 loop reads CSASQGGDQPQHF. The DNA for the CDR3 is TGCAGTGCTAGTCAGGGGGGCGATCAGCCCCAGCATTTT.